The present T cell receptor (beta chain) was sequenced within a study of OX40 agonist ivuxolimab in advanced cancers. For the study at large: Prior therapy, whether anti-PD-1, anti-PD-L1 or anti-CTLA-4, was allowed, and more than 35% had some.

Trimming took off 1 base at V and 4 bases at J, with 5 bases between the two ends. Looked up from germline, CDR1 is SEHNR and CDR2 is FQNEAQ (reference sequence). This CDR3 is built from 12 residues. The study, taken as a whole, reports: Some nonresponders likewise displayed low normalized T-cell clonal expansion. Clonal expansion from baseline to week 6 occurred in both CD4+ and CD8+ T cells.

Generated by immunoSEQ multiplex PCR, the TCRdb table keeps only in-frame clones and is missing some. Of tens of thousands of clones listed, approximately 81% are singletons. This clone showed up just a few times. Its antigen is not identified. The sample in question was CD4+ or CD8+ T cells sorted from blood, obtained in a trial of the OX40 agonist ivuxolimab. The V and J genes are TRBV7-9 and TRBJ2-7; D not resolved. The TCR comes from an adult with an advanced solid tumor such as melanoma, head and neck, liver or kidney cancer. Written as DNA, the CDR3 is TGTGCCAGCAGCTTAGTGGGATACGAGCAGTACTTC. Encoded protein: CASSLVGYEQYF.